This TCR beta chain was profiled in a study of blood T cells in healthy people across ages. Trimming at V came to 4 bases and at J to 7 bases, leaving 9 bases not matched to a gene. The germline CDR1 and CDR2 sequences are MNHEY and SMNVEV (reference sequence). This CDR3 comprises 16 residues. A second PCR, run for about 6 to 11 cycles, used a sample-barcoded 5' primer plus a J-beta primer mix. TCRdb recomputed calls from the 5' RACE reads with MiXCR, one row per CDR3 protein. The repertoire holds 650,000 to 700,000 distinct CDR3 sequences, 45% to 60% seen once, with roughly 13% in the top ten. V and J are TRBV27 and TRBJ2-2; 10 bases map to TRBD2. The sequence was collected from a woman of 80 years or more in good health. Sequences were obtained from blood. CDR3 loop: CASSSPSGGAVGELFF. The CDR3, as DNA: TGTGCCAGCAGTTCCCCCAGCGGGGGGGCGGTCGGGGAGCTGTTTTTT.